The 7 T cell receptor beta chains listed next were all sequenced from one sample in a study of blood T cell repertoires in COVID-19. TCRdb's copy holds only in-frame clones and misses some; the assay was immunoSEQ multiplex PCR. The sample yields roughly 170,000 clones, approximately 87% seen once. The specimen sequenced was peripheral blood. All receptors derive from a woman aged 70 to 79 with COVID-19, enrolled during active disease.

This chain joins TRBV5-1 and TRBJ2-6; D is uncertain. Trimming cost V 5 bases and J 0 bases, with 12 bases left between them. In germline, CDR1 is SGHRS, CDR2 YFSETQ. CDR3 size: 16 residues. In nucleotides, the CDR3 is TGCGCCAGCAGGGAGACCTGGAACTCTGGGGCCAACGTCCTGACTTTC. Residues: CASRETWNSGANVLTF.

The sample holds one count of this clone. This chain joins TRBV28 and TRBJ2-7, with D unclear. V was shortened by 7 bases and J by 2 bases, with 15 bases between the two germline ends. This CDR3 spans 14 amino acids. Germline CDR1 is MDHEN and CDR2 is SYDVKM. The CDR3 sequence: CASISGYHAYEQYF. The CDR3, as DNA: TGTGCCAGCATCTCCGGGTATCACGCCTACGAGCAGTACTTC.

The chain uses TRBV29-1 and TRBJ2-2, with D perhaps matching TRBD1 (6 bases). This CDR3 is 11 amino acids long. The germline V and J ends were trimmed by 4 bases and 6 bases, with 6 bases remaining between them. Germline V gene lookup returns CDR1 SQVTM and CDR2 ANQGSEA. CDR3 coding DNA: TGCAGCGTTGCAGGGGCCGGGGAGCTGTTTTTT. As protein: CSVAGAGELFF.

The genes are TRBV4-3 and TRBJ2-1, with 10 bases that match TRBD2. Looked up from germline, CDR1 is LGHNA and CDR2 is YSLEER. The ends lost 2 bases at V and 3 bases at J; junction bases unmatched: 1. The CDR3 spans 15 residues. The CDR3 sequence: CASSQSGRDYNEQFF. The CDR3 bases are TGCGCCAGCAGCCAAAGCGGGAGGGACTACAATGAGCAGTTCTTC.

V and J are TRBV29-1 and TRBJ2-5, with 11 positions matching TRBD2. Per the germline V gene, CDR1 is SQVTM and CDR2 is ANQGSEA. The V segment lost 7 bases and the J segment 5 bases; nucleotides outside the gene matches: 6. This CDR3 is built from 13 residues. For the CDR3, the DNA is TGCAGCGCCCGTTCTAGCGGGAGGGAGACCCAGTACTTC. This codes for CSARSSGRETQYF.

This rearrangement joins TRBV6-5 to TRBJ1-5; 9 bases fit TRBD1. Germline V gene sequence: CDR1 MNHEY, CDR2 SVGAGI. The CDR3 contains 15 residues. J was trimmed by 6 bases and V by 7 bases; bases with no gene match: 10. The CDR3: CASNSDRGSRQPQHF. The CDR3 region has the DNA TGTGCCAGCAATTCCGACAGGGGGTCTCGTCAGCCCCAGCATTTT.

The chain links TRBV10-1 to TRBJ2-2, with TRBD2 matching 10 bases. The J segment lost 2 bases and the V segment lost 2 bases, leaving 8 bases of the junction unmatched. The germline V gene has CDR1 WNHNN and CDR2 SYGVQD (reference sequence). The length of the CDR3 is 18 residues. Here the CDR3 reads CASSEPPLAGENTGELFF. In DNA, the CDR3 is TGCGCCAGCAGTGAGCCTCCTCTAGCGGGAGAAAACACCGGGGAGCTGTTTTTT.